The entry below gives a single T cell receptor beta chain sequence along with its context. Libraries were prepared by immunoSEQ multiplex PCR; TCRdb keeps only in-frame clonotypes and omits some of them. This sample carries fewer than 80,000 clones, less than 90% of them seen once, and the ten largest clones take approximately 0.4%. This sample stems from a study of Tregs in tolerant kidney transplant recipients. The origin of this receptor is a human donor who received a combined kidney and bone marrow transplant. The starting material was CD4+ T cells from blood, obtained before the transplant.

The CDR3 loop reads CASSMAGTSGSYEQYF. CDR3 coding DNA: TGTGCCAGTAGTATGGCCGGGACTAGCGGATCCTACGAGCAGTACTTC. This chain links TRBV19 with TRBJ2-7; 11 bases align to TRBD2. The junction had 5 bases not matched to a gene; V was cut back by 3 bases and J by 1 base. This CDR3 has 16 residues. Germline assignment: CDR1 LNHDA and CDR2 SQIVND (reference sequence).